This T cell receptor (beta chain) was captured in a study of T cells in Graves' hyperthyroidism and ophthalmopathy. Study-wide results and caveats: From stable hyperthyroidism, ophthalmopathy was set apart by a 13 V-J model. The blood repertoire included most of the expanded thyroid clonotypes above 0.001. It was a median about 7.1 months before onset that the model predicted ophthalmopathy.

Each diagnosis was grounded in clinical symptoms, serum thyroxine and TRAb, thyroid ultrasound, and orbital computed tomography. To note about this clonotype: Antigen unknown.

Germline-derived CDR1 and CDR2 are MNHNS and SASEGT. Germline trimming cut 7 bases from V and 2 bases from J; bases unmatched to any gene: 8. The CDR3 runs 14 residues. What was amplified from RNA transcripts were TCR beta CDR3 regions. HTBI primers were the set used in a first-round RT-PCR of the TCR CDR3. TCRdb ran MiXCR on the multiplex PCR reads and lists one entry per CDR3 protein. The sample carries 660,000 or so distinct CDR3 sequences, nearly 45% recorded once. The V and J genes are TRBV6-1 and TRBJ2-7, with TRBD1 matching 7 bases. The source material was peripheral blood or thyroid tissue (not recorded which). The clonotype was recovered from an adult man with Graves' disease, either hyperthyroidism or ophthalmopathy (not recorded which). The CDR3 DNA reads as TGTGCCAGCAAGAGGACAGGAGGCACCTACGAGCAGTACTTC. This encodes CASKRTGGTYEQYF.